What follows are 31 T cell receptor beta chains derived from one specimen sequenced in a study of blood T cell repertoires in COVID-19. The data were produced by immunoSEQ multiplex PCR, yet TCRdb's version contains in-frame clones alone and is incomplete. The sample comprises roughly 100,000 clones, 65% to 90% of which are singletons, and around 20% rests with the top ten. Sequenced: peripheral blood. The source is a woman of 80 years or more with acute or convalescent COVID-19.

A single count supports this clone. The chain links TRBV11-1 to TRBJ1-2; D gene uncertain. V shed 5 bases and J shed 4 bases, with 17 bases lying between them. CDR3 length: 15 amino acids. Germline V gene sequence: CDR1 SGHAT, CDR2 FQDESV (reference sequence). The CDR3, as DNA: TGTGCCAGCAGCCCCTGGGCGGCGGCGGGCTATGGCTACACCTTC. This gives the protein CASSPWAAAGYGYTF.

The rearrangement uses TRBV4-1 and TRBJ1-6, with 8 nucleotides matching TRBD1. The germline gives CDR1 MGHRA, CDR2 YSYEKL. The CDR3 is made up of 15 amino acids. V shed 3 bases, J shed 7 bases, and the junction held 5 bases outside the gene matches. In DNA, the CDR3 is TGCGCCAGCAGCCACCCGGACAGGGAGAATTCACCCCTCCACTTT. Residues: CASSHPDRENSPLHF.

The chain uses TRBV19 and TRBJ1-5; D gene ambiguous. This CDR3 has 14 amino acids. Germline-derived CDR1 and CDR2 are LNHDA and SQIVND (reference sequence). V was trimmed by 3 bases and J by 4 bases, leaving 10 bases between them. This chain's CDR3 is CASSMGGANQPQHF. The CDR3 DNA is TGTGCCAGTAGTATGGGAGGAGCTAATCAGCCCCAGCATTTT.

The rearrangement links TRBV28 to TRBJ1-2; D is ambiguous. The ends were cut back, 3 bases at V and 6 bases at J, with 8 bases in the middle. There are 12 residues in the CDR3. Germline CDR1 and CDR2: MDHEN and SYDVKM. This CDR3 is CASSFKTHGYTF. The CDR3 nucleotides read TGTGCCAGCAGTTTCAAGACACATGGCTACACCTTC.

This clone was seen a single time. This chain joins TRBV10-3 and TRBJ2-2; 13 nucleotides agree with TRBD2. The CDR3 runs to 18 residues. With 10 bases clipped from V and 5 bases from J, the junction kept 16 bases outside the gene matches. Germline V CDR1 and CDR2: ENHRY, SYGVKD. For the CDR3, the DNA is TGTGCCACACATCCGGGACTAGCGGGGACTGCTATAACCGGGGAGCTGTTTTTT. The encoded protein is CATHPGLAGTAITGELFF.

The chain employs TRBV6-5 and TRBJ1-1, with 7 bases that match TRBD1. Germline trimming cut 4 bases from V and 4 bases from J; bases unmatched to any gene: 6. This CDR3 contains 14 residues. Germline V lookup: CDR1 MNHEY, CDR2 SVGAGI. CDR3 nucleotides: TGTGCCAGCAGTTCACCACAGGGGAGCACTGAAGCTTTCTTT. Translation gives CASSSPQGSTEAFF.

V gene TRBV11-2 combines with J gene TRBJ2-1; D perhaps matches TRBD2 (6 bases). Between the trimmed V and J ends, which lost 6 bases and 5 bases, there was a span of 11 bases. Germline V gives CDR1 SGHAT, CDR2 FQNNGV. The CDR3 is 13 residues long. This CDR3 is CASSTGLNNEQFF. The CDR3 coding sequence is TGTGCCAGCAGTACGGGACTTAACAATGAGCAGTTCTTC.

J is TRBJ2-7 and V is TRBV6-6; tentative D call: TRBD1 (7 bases). Germline CDR1 and CDR2: MNHNY and SVGAGI (reference sequence). This CDR3 is built from 15 residues. V shed 2 bases and J shed 4 bases, with 15 bases lying between them. The CDR3 coding sequence is TGTGCCAGCAGTTACGGGTCCCAGGGGGGTTACGAGCAGTACTTC. Amino acids: CASSYGSQGGYEQYF.

The rearrangement uses TRBV4-2 and TRBJ2-4, with TRBD2 identical over 8 bases. Trimming cost V 0 bases and J 8 bases; bases outside gene matches: 6. This CDR3 comprises 15 residues. Per germline, CDR1 LGHNA and CDR2 YNFKEQ. DNA for the CDR3: TGTGCCAGCAGCCAAGAGGGGACTAGAGAGGACATTCAGTACTTC. Its translation: CASSQEGTREDIQYF.

The chain links TRBV5-5 to TRBJ1-2; D is possibly TRBD1 (6 bases). Trimming pared 4 bases from V and 0 bases from J, leaving 10 bases between. From germline, CDR1 is SGHKS and CDR2 YYEKEE (reference sequence). CDR3 length: 14 amino acids. CDR3 in DNA: TGTGCCAGCAGCGACAGGTGGACTAACTATGGCTACACCTTC. Its protein product is CASSDRWTNYGYTF.

This clone has a single count. This sequence joins TRBV10-3 and TRBJ2-7; 8 bases agree with TRBD1. CDR1 ENHRY and CDR2 SYGVKD come from the germline V gene. Germline trimming cut 10 bases from V and 7 bases from J; bases unmatched to any gene: 6. The CDR3 runs to 11 residues. The CDR3 spells CATGQGREQYF. Here the CDR3 DNA reads TGTGCCACCGGACAGGGTCGGGAGCAGTACTTC.

This clone was counted a single time. This chain connects TRBV28 to TRBJ2-2, with unresolved D. V lost 7 bases and J lost 5, with 8 bases in between. CDR3 length: 12 amino acids. Germline CDR1 reads MDHEN; CDR2 reads SYDVKM. In nucleotides, the CDR3 is TGTGCCAGCAAATTCAGGACCGGGGAGCTGTTTTTT. Its translation is CASKFRTGELFF.

The rearrangement uses TRBV6-6 and TRBJ2-7; D is ambiguous. The CDR3 totals 12 residues. V dropped 2 bases and J dropped 2 bases, with 4 bases sitting between them. CDR1 and CDR2 from the germline V gene are MNHNY and SVGAGI (reference sequence). Written as DNA, the CDR3 is TGTGCCAGCAGTTACCCTCCCTACGAGCAGTACTTC. Translated, it gives CASSYPPYEQYF.

This chain links TRBV2 with TRBJ1-2; D might be TRBD1 (6 bases). The germline V and J ends were trimmed by 1 base and 8 bases, with 17 bases remaining between them. This CDR3 is 15 amino acids long. Germline V gives CDR1 SNHLY, CDR2 FYNNEI. CDR3 in DNA: TGTGCCAGCAGTGAAGATGGGGCAGGGGTAGGGGGCTACACCTTC. It encodes CASSEDGAGVGGYTF.

This chain connects TRBV5-8 to TRBJ2-2; 7 bases line up with TRBD2. Trimming cost V 6 bases and J 1 base; bases outside gene matches: 9. The CDR3 is 16 amino acids. The V gene's germline CDR1 is SGHTS and CDR2 YDEGEE. The CDR3, as DNA: TGTGCCAGCACCAGGAGGAGCGGGGTGAACACCGGGGAGCTGTTTTTT. Amino acids: CASTRRSGVNTGELFF. Variable domain in full (rest from reference TRBV5-8 and TRBJ2-2): EAGVTQSPTHLIKTRGQQATLRCSPISGHTSVYWYQQALGLGLQFLLWYDEGEERNRGNFPPRFSGRQFPNYSSELNVNALELEDSALYLCASTRRSGVNTGELFFGEGSRLTVL.

V and J are TRBV29-1 and TRBJ1-1; 9 positions agree with TRBD1. With 7 bases clipped from V and 7 bases from J, the junction kept 7 bases outside the gene matches. This CDR3 region has 12 residues. CDR1 SQVTM and CDR2 ANQGSEA come from the germline V gene. DNA for the CDR3: TGCAGCGGGGACAGGGTGTTGGGTGAAGCTTTCTTT. This encodes CSGDRVLGEAFF.

The CDR3 region is CASSLTETYNEQFF. The CDR3 DNA is TGTGCCAGCTCATTGACAGAGACCTACAATGAGCAGTTCTTC. J is TRBJ2-1 and V is TRBV18; D may be TRBD1 (5 bases). The ends were cut back, 5 bases at V and 2 bases at J, with 10 bases in the middle. CDR1 is KGHSH and CDR2 is LQKENI in the germline V gene. CDR3 length equals 14 residues.

This chain joins TRBV3-1 (or the pseudogene TRBV3-2) and TRBJ1-5; TRBD1 matches 7 bases. The CDR3 has 15 residues. Trimming at V came to 1 base and at J to 2 bases, leaving 2 bases not matched to a gene. Germline V lookup: CDR1 LGHDT, CDR2 YNNKEL (reference sequence). The chain's CDR3 is CASSQGGQGNQPQHF. CDR3 coding DNA: TGTGCCAGCAGCCAAGGAGGACAGGGCAATCAGCCCCAGCATTTT.

This chain uses TRBV10-2 with TRBJ2-1; 9 positions match TRBD2. V was pared by 2 bases and J by 4 bases, with 0 bases of the junction left unmatched. There are 14 residues in the CDR3. CDR1 and CDR2 from the germline V gene are WSHSY and SAAADI. The CDR3 DNA sequence: TGCGCCAGCAGTGAGCTAGCGGGGTACAATGAGCAGTTCTTC. This codes for CASSELAGYNEQFF.

The chain joins TRBV5-4 to TRBJ2-1, with D tentatively TRBD1 (6 bases). Germline V gene lookup returns CDR1 SGHNT and CDR2 YYREEE (reference sequence). Trimming shortened V by 1 base and J by 7 bases, and 9 bases separated the two germline ends. The CDR3 contains 13 residues. The CDR3 coding sequence is TGTGCCAGCAGCTTGCCGGGACAAAATGAGCAGTTCTTC. Translation gives CASSLPGQNEQFF.

J is TRBJ1-2 and V is TRBV18, with D maybe TRBD1 (5 bases). The CDR3 extends over 13 amino acids. In germline, CDR1 is KGHSH, CDR2 LQKENI. V lost 0 bases, J lost 8 bases, and 10 bases lay in between. In DNA form, the CDR3 reads TGTGCCAGCTCACCACCGGGGCTGGTGGGCTACACCTTC. It codes for CASSPPGLVGYTF.

The DNA of the CDR3 is TGTGCCTGGAGTATCCGGGACAGGGGCGCCGAAAAACTGTTTTTT. This codes for CAWSIRDRGAEKLFF. The chain employs TRBV30 and TRBJ1-4; 10 bases line up with TRBD1. Trimming at V came to 2 bases and at J to 8 bases, leaving 8 bases not matched to a gene. The length of the CDR3 is 15 residues. Germline CDR1 GTSNPN, CDR2 SVGIG (reference sequence).

This rearrangement joins TRBV27 to TRBJ2-3; 9 bases match TRBD2. The CDR3 totals 15 residues. The germline gives CDR1 MNHEY, CDR2 SMNVEV (reference sequence). J lost 2 bases, V lost 8 bases, and 8 bases had no gene match. The CDR3 nucleotides are TGTGCCAGCGGCGCGGGGGGGCCTTTCACAGATACGCAGTATTTT. Translating gives CASGAGGPFTDTQYF.

The chain combines TRBV27 with TRBJ1-2, with D possibly being TRBD1 (5 bases). The CDR3 runs 13 residues. Germline CDR1 is MNHEY and CDR2 is SMNVEV (reference sequence). Trimming left V 5 bases short and J 3 bases short, with 10 bases between. CDR3 nucleotides: TGTGCCAGCAGTCAGGAGGGGTACTATGGCTACACCTTC. Translation gives CASSQEGYYGYTF.

V gene TRBV5-1 combines with J gene TRBJ2-7; maybe TRBD1 (5 bases). Trimming removed 2 bases from V and 2 bases from J, with 11 bases in between. The CDR3 has 14 residues. Germline V gene data show CDR1 as SGHRS and CDR2 as YFSETQ. CDR3: CASSLRQLTYEQYF. The CDR3 nucleotides read TGCGCCAGCAGCTTACGACAGTTAACCTACGAGCAGTACTTC.

The V call is TRBV6-5, the J call TRBJ1-2; TRBD1 aligns across 12 bases. Looked up from germline, CDR1 is MNHEY and CDR2 is SVGAGI. The length of the CDR3 is 13 residues. With 8 bases clipped from V and 6 bases from J, the junction kept 4 bases outside the gene matches. The CDR3 loop reads CASRDRGLDGYTF. The CDR3 DNA sequence: TGTGCCAGCCGGGACAGGGGGCTGGATGGCTACACCTTC.

This chain links TRBV19 with TRBJ2-7, with TRBD1 as a possible D gene (5 bases). CDR3 length: 15 residues. The germline gives CDR1 LNHDA, CDR2 SQIVND (reference sequence). Trimming took 2 bases from V and 6 from J, leaving 17 bases between them. The CDR3 coding sequence is TGTGCCAGTAGTATAAAGGGGCAGGGTTGGGGCGAGCAGTACTTC. Protein product: CASSIKGQGWGEQYF.

The J gene is TRBJ1-1, the V gene TRBV6-5; a possible D gene is TRBD1 (5 bases). From germline, CDR1 is MNHEY and CDR2 SVGAGI. The CDR3 covers 14 residues. Trimming removed 6 bases from V and 1 base from J, with 12 bases in between. CDR3 sequence: CASRGFTGNTEAFF. The CDR3 nucleotides are TGTGCCAGCAGGGGATTTACAGGGAACACTGAAGCTTTCTTT.

The chain combines TRBV2 with TRBJ1-6, with D unclear. This CDR3 is 14 amino acids long. The germline gives CDR1 SNHLY, CDR2 FYNNEI. Trimming cost V 6 bases and J 7 bases, with 13 bases left between them. CDR3 DNA: TGTGCCAGCAGGAGGAGTCTTAGCAATTCACCCCTCCACTTT. Protein: CASRRSLSNSPLHF.

The genes are TRBV5-4 and TRBJ1-3; no reliable D call. With 0 bases removed from V and 0 bases from J, the gap between germline ends came to 7 bases. Germline CDR1 SGHNT, CDR2 YYREEE (reference sequence). The length of the CDR3 is 15 residues. The CDR3 sequence: CASSLDEHSGNTIYF. In DNA, the CDR3 is TGTGCCAGCAGCTTGGACGAGCACTCTGGAAACACCATATATTTT.

The CDR3, as DNA: TGTGCCAGCAGCCAGGGGGGCAGGGGGCCATACGAGCAGTACTTC. This codes for CASSQGGRGPYEQYF. The rearrangement links TRBV3-1 (or the pseudogene TRBV3-2) to TRBJ2-7, with 8 bases fitting TRBD1. The CDR3 runs to 15 residues. Germline trimming cut 3 bases from V and 4 bases from J; bases unmatched to any gene: 8. The germline gives CDR1 LGHDT, CDR2 YNNKEL (reference sequence).